This is a list of T cell receptor beta chains from one sample in a study of glioma-infiltrating T cells. TCRdb called the multiplex PCR reads again in MiXCR, with one record for every CDR3 protein. The repertoire holds 400,000 or so distinct CDR3 sequences, with 41% as singletons. Sequencing was done on a sample of glioma tissue, nonneoplastic brain tissue, or PBMCs (not recorded which). These receptors originate from a human donor with low-grade glioma or glioblastoma, undergoing nonglioma brain surgery, or in good health (not recorded which). Each CDR3 is given without its conserved first and last residue. The D gene is left open where the match is weak.

d_call,cdr3_length,v_call,j_call,cdr3_aa
TRBD2,12,TRBV19,TRBJ2-7,ASSVEREGSEQY
-,11,TRBV28,TRBJ2-3,ASSWSESDTQY
-,12,TRBV20-1,TRBJ2-1,SAREREAPTEQF
TRBD2,13,TRBV6-1,TRBJ2-7,ASSARLAGFYEQY
-,14,TRBV19,TRBJ2-7,ASHPRGTADAYEQY
TRBD1,14,TRBV12-3/TRBV12-4,TRBJ1-2,ASSPGDRGSNYGYT
TRBD1,11,TRBV20-1,TRBJ1-1,SADRGTNTEAF
-,12,TRBV10-3,TRBJ2-3,AISERLTGDTQY
-,14,TRBV4-1,TRBJ2-3,ASSQLSGVSTDTQY
-,10,TRBV5-1,TRBJ2-1,ASSTGTSREF
TRBD1,13,TRBV25-1,TRBJ1-5,ASSERDREGQPQH
-,11,TRBV27,TRBJ1-1,ASSAGLNTEAF
TRBD2,14,TRBV7-2,TRBJ2-7,ASSLLPSSGRSGQY
TRBD1,11,TRBV19,TRBJ1-2,ASSINRGYGYT
-,13,TRBV7-3,TRBJ2-5,ASSVIGAAQETQY
-,11,TRBV28,TRBJ2-3,ASSFRLTDTQC
TRBD1,10,TRBV2,TRBJ2-5,ASSGQGETQY
TRBD2,11,TRBV20-1,TRBJ2-1,SASSGRTNEQF
-,15,TRBV4-1,TRBJ2-2,ASSQDQRFRSHGELF
-,14,TRBV18,TRBJ2-3,ASSSPKTRSTDTQY
TRBD1,14,TRBV6-2/TRBV6-3,TRBJ2-7,ASSYHPGQGRDEQY
TRBD2,13,TRBV5-1,TRBJ2-1,ASSRIAGGNNEQF
-,11,TRBV6-2/TRBV6-3,TRBJ1-2,ASSQRTVYGYT
-,12,TRBV12-3/TRBV12-4,TRBJ2-7,ASSAGAHIYGQY
-,11,TRBV19,TRBJ1-2,ASSIASSYGYT
-,12,TRBV19,TRBJ2-4,ASRVHGARNIQY
-,11,TRBV25-1,TRBJ1-1,ASTRDGGTEAF
-,13,TRBV27,TRBJ2-1,ASSLEGTSYNEQF
-,10,TRBV6-1,TRBJ2-3,ATERSTDTQY
TRBD2,16,TRBV28,TRBJ2-1,ASSFRLRLAGGYNEQF
TRBD1,11,TRBV20-1,TRBJ2-7,STDGDSVYEQY
-,13,TRBV14,TRBJ1-6,ASSQGTVYNSPLH
TRBD1,15,TRBV28,TRBJ1-1,ASSLRDRFATHTEAF
TRBD1,11,TRBV20-1,TRBJ1-2,SAGTGSSYGYT
TRBD2,12,TRBV20-1,TRBJ2-1,SARAGRGYNEQF
TRBD1,13,TRBV4-2,TRBJ1-1,ASSQRQGLNTEAF
-,17,TRBV12-3/TRBV12-4,TRBJ1-1,ASSLGFIQDPVGNTEAF
-,11,TRBV11-2,TRBJ1-2,ASSFEQGYGYT